The next 5 T cell receptor beta chains were all read from a single sample in a study of liver allograft versus peripheral blood T cells. In the study overall: In transplanted livers, T cell receptor repertoires were compared with those found in the recipients' peripheral blood.

TCRdb reanalysed the reads using MiXCR and keeps one entry per CDR3 protein. Of some 6,500 distinct CDR3 sequences detected, about a sixth appear once; the ten largest clones hold 58%. The receptors derive from a human patient who had a liver transplant. Some T cells may trace back to the graft donor.

Ten or more counts support this clonotype. The V call is TRBV6-2 or TRBV6-3, the J call TRBJ2-7; possibly TRBD2 for D (6 bases). In germline, CDR1 is MNHEY, CDR2 SVGEGT. Trimming removed 2 bases at V and 1 base at J, with 24 bases between. The CDR3 consists of 19 residues. CDR3 region: CASSYGGLGGTFFSYEQYF. The CDR3 nucleotides read TGTGCCAGCAGTTACGGTGGGTTAGGAGGGACTTTCTTTTCCTACGAGCAGTACTTC.

There are many counts of this clonotype. The J gene is TRBJ2-7, the V gene TRBV27; either TRBD1 or TRBD2 may supply D (5 bases each). Germline V gene lookup returns CDR1 MNHEY and CDR2 SMNVEV (reference sequence). The CDR3 sequence is 11 residues long. With 5 bases removed from V and 4 bases from J, the gap between germline ends came to 6 bases. CDR3: CASSEGYEQYF. DNA for the CDR3: TGTGCCAGCAGTGAGGGGTACGAGCAGTACTTC.

The table lists this clonotype with many counts. This chain uses TRBV13 with TRBJ1-2; D is possibly TRBD1 (5 bases). Trimming took 5 bases from V and 4 from J, leaving 20 bases between them. The length of the CDR3 is 16 residues. The germline V gene has CDR1 PRHDT and CDR2 FYEKMQ (reference sequence). CDR3 in DNA: TGTGCCAGCAGCCGGCTATCTTCGGGGCAGAGCTATGGCTACACCTTC. Translated, it gives CASSRLSSGQSYGYTF.

The rearrangement uses TRBV7-9 and TRBJ2-1; D is ambiguous. The CDR3 sequence is 14 residues long. Germline V gene data show CDR1 as SEHNR and CDR2 as FQNEAQ (reference sequence). The CDR3 DNA follows: TGTGAAGTTAGTATGAGTCTATCCTACAATGAGCAGTTCTTC. It yields the protein CEVSMSLSYNEQFF.

This clonotype qualifies as medium-sized (0.01 to 0.1%). The genes are TRBV19 and TRBJ1-2, with D perhaps matching TRBD1 (6 bases). CDR1 is LNHDA and CDR2 is SQIVND in the germline V gene (reference sequence). The length of the CDR3 is 12 residues. Trimming removed 6 bases at V and 4 bases at J, with 9 bases between. The CDR3 spells CASRSDSYGYTF. For the CDR3, the DNA is TGTGCCAGTAGATCGGACAGCTATGGCTACACCTTC.